Listed here are 5 T cell receptor beta chains from one sample, sequenced in a study of blood T cell repertoires in COVID-19 (TCRdb year 2020). Receptor libraries were prepared by the immunoSEQ multiplex PCR assay. TCRdb re-hosts the immuneACCESS table, in-frame sequences only. Its copies lack some clones; in the studies checked, an unresolved V gene accounts for under half of them, and the cause for the rest is not known. The sample yields some 64,000 clones; more than 75% were counted once. 11% to 15% of the sample belongs to the ten largest clones. What was sequenced was peripheral blood. Receptor source: a man aged 55 to 70 with COVID-19, enrolled during active disease.

This chain connects TRBV2 to TRBJ2-7; D possibly corresponds to TRBD1 (5 bases). CDR3 length equals 13 residues. Trimming stripped 4 bases from V and 2 bases from J, with 9 bases between. The germline gives CDR1 SNHLY, CDR2 FYNNEI. For the CDR3, the DNA is TGTGCCAGCAGTGTTACAGGAACCTACGAGCAGTACTTC. Amino acids: CASSVTGTYEQYF.

The chain employs TRBV30 and TRBJ2-3, with 8 positions matching TRBD2. Germline V CDR1 and CDR2: GTSNPN, SVGIG (reference sequence). The CDR3 consists of 14 residues. J lost 4 bases, V lost 3 bases, and 6 bases had no gene match. In DNA, the CDR3 is TGTGCCTGGAGACCGGGAGGGTACGCAGATACGCAGTATTTT. Protein sequence: CAWRPGGYADTQYF. The complete variable domain, with remaining parts taken from reference TRBV30 and TRBJ2-3, reads SQTIHQWPATLVQPVGSPLSLECTVEGTSNPNLYWYRQAAGRGLQLLFYSVGIGQISSEVPQNLSASRPQDRQFILSSKKLLLSDSGFYLCAWRPGGYADTQYFGPGTRLTVL.

The genes are TRBV29-1 and TRBJ2-3, with 8 positions matching TRBD1. V gave up 7 bases and J gave up 4 bases; unmatched junction bases: 7. The CDR3 consists of 13 residues. Per germline, CDR1 SQVTM and CDR2 ANQGSEA. CDR3 sequence (DNA): TGCAGCGGCAGACAGGGGAGCCCAGATACGCAGTATTTT. Translating gives CSGRQGSPDTQYF.

Many counts were recorded for this clone. The chain couples TRBV29-1 to TRBJ2-2; 10 nucleotides align to TRBD2. Per germline, CDR1 SQVTM and CDR2 ANQGSEA. There are 14 residues in the CDR3. After removal of 5 bases from V and 5 bases from J, the junction contained 5 bases not matched to a gene. CDR3 sequence reads: CSVISGRRTGELFF. Here the CDR3 DNA reads TGCAGCGTTATTAGCGGGAGGAGGACCGGGGAGCTGTTTTTT.

This chain uses TRBV2 with TRBJ1-5, with 9 positions matching TRBD1. Losses at the gene ends were 3 bases for V and 5 bases for J; bases not matched to a gene: 2. CDR3 length: 14 residues. Germline CDR1 reads SNHLY; CDR2 reads FYNNEI. In DNA form, the CDR3 reads TGTGCCAGCAGTGAGAGGACAGGGGATCAGCCCCAGCATTTT. This codes for CASSERTGDQPQHF.